This paragraph reports one T cell receptor beta chain. Assay: immunoSEQ multiplex PCR; the TCRdb copy retains only in-frame clones and omits some. The sample carries 140,000 to 150,000 clones, 75% to 90% recorded once. The CDR3 covers 16 residues. The V end was cut by 4 bases, the J end by 7 bases, with 19 bases between. CDR1 and CDR2 (germline): MGHRA, YSYEKL. The data belong to a study of T cell responses to AZD1222 COVID-19 vaccine. Sequenced material: peripheral blood, taken on day 0 of MenACWY control vaccination. This chain uses TRBV4-1 with TRBJ1-4; a possible D gene is TRBD1 (6 bases). This receptor was taken from an adult in good health. For the CDR3, the DNA is TGCGCCAGCAGCCCAGGGGTTAGGGAGAGGAGTGAAAAACTGTTTTTT. It is translated as CASSPGVRERSEKLFF.